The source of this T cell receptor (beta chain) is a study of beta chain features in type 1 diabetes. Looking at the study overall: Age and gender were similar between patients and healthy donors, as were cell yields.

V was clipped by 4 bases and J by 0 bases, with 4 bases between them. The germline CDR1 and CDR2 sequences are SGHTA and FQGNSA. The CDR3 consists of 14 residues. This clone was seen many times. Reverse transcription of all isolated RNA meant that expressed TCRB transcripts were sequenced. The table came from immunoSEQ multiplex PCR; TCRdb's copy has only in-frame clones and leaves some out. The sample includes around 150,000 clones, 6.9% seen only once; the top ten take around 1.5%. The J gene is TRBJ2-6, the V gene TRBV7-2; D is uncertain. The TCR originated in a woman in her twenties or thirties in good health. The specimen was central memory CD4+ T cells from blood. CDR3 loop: CASSYTSGANVLTF. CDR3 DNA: TGTGCCAGCAGCTACACCTCTGGGGCCAACGTCCTGACTTTC. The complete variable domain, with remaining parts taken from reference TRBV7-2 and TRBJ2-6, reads GAGVSQSPSNKVTEKGKDVELRCDPISGHTALYWYRQSLGQGLEFLIYFQGNSAPDKSGLPSDRFSAERTGGSVSTLTIQRTQQEDSAVYLCASSYTSGANVLTFGAGSRLTVL.